Listed here are 25 T cell receptor beta chains from one sample, sequenced in a study of T cells in Graves' hyperthyroidism and ophthalmopathy. TCR beta CDR3 region amplification was performed from RNA transcripts. An initial round of RT-PCR targeting the TCR CDR3 relied on the HTBI primer set. A single record per CDR3 protein comes from TCRdb applying MiXCR to the multiplex PCR reads. The data show a few hundred thousand distinct CDR3 sequences, with about 16% seen just once and 2.5% to 4% held by the top ten. Sequencing used blood. The receptors derive from a woman aged 40 to 49 with Graves' ophthalmopathy.

This clonotype was observed at least ten times. For the CDR3, the DNA is TGTGCCAGCAGGGGTCTCGCGGGAGCGCACAATGAGCAGTTCTTC. Translated, it gives CASRGLAGAHNEQFF. The rearrangement uses TRBV11-2 and TRBJ2-1; 7 positions match TRBD2. CDR1 is SGHAT, CDR2 FQNNGV, per germline. The junction had 10 bases not matched to a gene; V was cut back by 6 bases and J by 5 bases. The CDR3 spans 15 residues.

This clonotype came up a few times. The rearrangement joins TRBV6-1 to TRBJ2-1; TRBD1 matches at 7 bases. The CDR3 totals 13 residues. Germline-derived CDR1 and CDR2 are MNHNS and SASEGT. With V trimmed by 6 bases and J by 6 bases, 5 bases remained unmatched. The CDR3 DNA follows: TGTGCCAGCAGAGGACAGGCGACCAATGAGCAGTTCTTC. It translates to CASRGQATNEQFF.

This sequence joins TRBV7-9 and TRBJ2-5; 8 bases fit TRBD1. J lost 5 bases, V lost 5 bases, and 10 bases had no gene match. Germline CDR1 reads SEHNR; CDR2 reads FQNEAQ (reference sequence). CDR3 size: 15 residues. This CDR3 reads CASSRDRLRKETQYF. CDR3 sequence (DNA): TGTGCCAGCAGCCGGGACAGGCTAAGGAAGGAGACCCAGTACTTC.

This clonotype was counted many times. The rearrangement joins TRBV5-1 to TRBJ1-1, with D maybe TRBD1 (6 bases). The CDR3 contains 15 residues. Per germline, CDR1 SGHRS and CDR2 YFSETQ. Trimming shortened V by 4 bases and J by 2 bases, and 15 bases separated the two germline ends. Here the CDR3 reads CASSRRQVPNTEAFF. The CDR3 DNA sequence: TGCGCCAGCAGCCGGAGACAGGTACCAAACACTGAAGCTTTCTTT. Complete variable domain (other parts from reference TRBV5-1 and TRBJ1-1): KAGVTQTPRYLIKTRGQQVTLSCSPISGHRSVSWYQQTPGQGLQFLFEYFSETQRNKGNFPGRFSGRQFSNSRSEMNVSTLELGDSALYLCASSRRQVPNTEAFFGQGTRLTVV.

This clonotype was recorded a few times. The chain uses TRBV24-1 and TRBJ1-1; D gene ambiguous. The ends were cut back, 4 bases at V and 4 bases at J, with 12 bases in the middle. CDR1 and CDR2 from the germline V gene are KGHDR and SFDVKD. The CDR3 loop spans 14 amino acids. As DNA, the CDR3 is TGTGCCACCAGTGACCCAGGTAGAAGCACTGAAGCTTTCTTT. Its translation: CATSDPGRSTEAFF.

There are a few counts of this clonotype. This rearrangement joins TRBV18 to TRBJ2-3, with D maybe TRBD2 (5 bases). Germline values: CDR1 KGHSH, CDR2 LQKENI. The CDR3 sequence is 16 residues long. The V gene lost 4 bases and the J gene lost 4 bases, with 18 bases spanning the gap. DNA for the CDR3: TGTGCCAGCTCACGACGGACGACCCCGAGGGCAGATACGCAGTATTTT. Its protein is CASSRRTTPRADTQYF.

The V and J genes are TRBV6-1 and TRBJ2-2, with D possibly TRBD1 on 6 matching bases. Germline values: CDR1 MNHNS, CDR2 SASEGT. CDR3 length: 15 amino acids. Trimming removed 5 bases at V and 6 bases at J, with 16 bases between. This CDR3 is CASSQQGGGSGELFF. As DNA, the CDR3 is TGTGCCAGCAGTCAACAGGGCGGTGGATCCGGGGAGCTGTTTTTT.

This clonotype was seen many times. This sequence joins TRBV30 and TRBJ2-7; D gene ambiguous. Germline loops: CDR1 GTSNPN, CDR2 SVGIG (reference sequence). Trimming left V 0 bases short and J 0 bases short, with 6 bases between. The CDR3 is 13 amino acids. The CDR3 is CAWSVRNSYEQYF. CDR3 coding DNA: TGTGCCTGGAGTGTGCGGAACTCCTACGAGCAGTACTTC.

At least ten counts were recorded for this clonotype. The chain has TRBV5-1 and TRBJ2-1, with a weak D call TRBD1 (5 bases). V was trimmed by 4 bases and J by 0 bases, leaving 14 bases between them. This CDR3 comprises 16 residues. CDR1 and CDR2 from the germline V gene are SGHRS and YFSETQ. CDR3 in DNA: TGCGCCAGCAGCCCGGTGGGGCGTAGCTCCTACAATGAGCAGTTCTTC. It translates to CASSPVGRSSYNEQFF.

This clonotype was detected only once. V usage is TRBV4-1 and J usage is TRBJ2-7, with 9 bases aligning to TRBD2. V lost 1 base to trimming and J lost 4 bases; unmatched junction nucleotides: 8. The CDR3 totals 16 residues. CDR1 is MGHRA, CDR2 YSYEKL, per germline. In DNA form, the CDR3 reads TGCGCCAGCAGCCAAGCCGGGACTAGCTTTCAGTACGAGCAGTACTTC. It is translated as CASSQAGTSFQYEQYF.

The chain links TRBV4-1 to TRBJ1-6; D uncertain. Trimming took off 0 bases at V and 2 bases at J, with 5 bases between the two ends. Looked up from germline, CDR1 is MGHRA and CDR2 is YSYEKL. The CDR3 is made up of 15 amino acids. The CDR3: CASSQDPAYNSPLHF. CDR3 nucleotides: TGCGCCAGCAGCCAAGATCCGGCCTATAATTCACCCCTCCACTTT.

Only one count was recorded for this clonotype. The rearrangement joins TRBV7-2 to TRBJ2-1; 7 positions agree with TRBD2. Trimming removed 2 bases from V and 8 bases from J; junction bases left unmatched: 6. Germline V gene lookup returns CDR1 SGHTA and CDR2 FQGNSA. The CDR3 extends over 14 amino acids. CDR3: CASSLSTSKDEQFF. The CDR3 region has the DNA TGTGCCAGCAGCTTATCGACTAGCAAAGATGAGCAGTTCTTC.

This clonotype has ten or more counts. V usage is TRBV6-1 and J usage is TRBJ1-3; D remains ambiguous. The germline CDR1 and CDR2 sequences are MNHNS and SASEGT. The CDR3 has 13 amino acids. The V gene lost 5 bases and the J gene lost 5 bases, with 10 bases spanning the gap. The CDR3 nucleotides read TGTGCCAGCAGTTATTCAGACCGAAACACCATATATTTT. Translating it yields CASSYSDRNTIYF.

A remark on this clonotype: This may arise from a read error, as a much more abundant clone is one base away. CDR3 nucleotides: TGTGCCGGCAGACACGGACAGTCCCCGAACACCGGGGAGCTGTTTTTT. Protein product: CAGRHGQSPNTGELFF. The chain couples TRBV28 to TRBJ2-2; D is possibly TRBD1 (6 bases). Germline-derived CDR1 and CDR2 are MDHEN and SYDVKM. The CDR3 is 16 residues long.

This clonotype showed up many times. The rearrangement joins TRBV18 to TRBJ1-1; D not certain. Trimming removed 5 bases from V and 5 bases from J, with 18 bases in between. This CDR3 contains 15 residues. Germline V gene lookup returns CDR1 KGHSH and CDR2 LQKENI. CDR3 region: CASSWGAHQETEAFF. DNA for the CDR3: TGTGCCAGCTCATGGGGAGCTCACCAGGAAACTGAAGCTTTCTTT.

In this sample, this clonotype turned up many times. This chain links TRBV5-1 with TRBJ2-7, with 14 positions matching TRBD2. Trimming removed 2 bases from V and 3 bases from J; junction bases left unmatched: 7. CDR1 SGHRS and CDR2 YFSETQ come from the germline V gene. This CDR3 is built from 17 residues. The CDR3 sequence: CASSFGTSGRQDYEQYF. The CDR3 region has the DNA TGCGCCAGCAGCTTCGGGACTAGCGGGAGACAAGACTACGAGCAGTACTTC. The variable domain in full, with the rest retrieved from reference TRBV5-1 and TRBJ2-7, is KAGVTQTPRYLIKTRGQQVTLSCSPISGHRSVSWYQQTPGQGLQFLFEYFSETQRNKGNFPGRFSGRQFSNSRSEMNVSTLELGDSALYLCASSFGTSGRQDYEQYFGPGTRLTVT.

A remark on this clonotype: This may be a read error: a much more frequent sequence differs by one nucleotide. J is TRBJ2-1 and V is TRBV7-6; the D gene is possibly TRBD2 (5 bases). The CDR3 totals 15 residues. The germline V gene has CDR1 SGHVS and CDR2 FNYEAQ. The CDR3 here is CVSSPQTGGYNEQFF. The CDR3, as DNA: TGTGTCAGCAGCCCCCAAACTGGAGGTTACAATGAGCAGTTCTTC.

As to this clonotype: This may arise from a read error, as a much more abundant clone is one base away. The chain links TRBV20-1 to TRBJ2-3; D is uncertain. The germline V gene has CDR1 DFQATT and CDR2 SNEGSKA (reference sequence). The CDR3 sequence is 14 residues long. The chain's CDR3 is CGAPPGDGTDTQYF. The CDR3 DNA sequence: TGCGGTGCTCCCCCTGGTGACGGCACAGATACGCAGTATTTT.

The chain couples TRBV11-2 to TRBJ2-7; D gene ambiguous. The germline V gene encodes CDR1 SGHAT and CDR2 FQNNGV. This CDR3 is built from 12 residues. Between the trimmed V and J ends, which lost 2 bases and 3 bases, there was a span of 5 bases. CDR3 region: CASSLWNYEQYF. CDR3 sequence (DNA): TGTGCCAGCAGCTTATGGAACTACGAGCAGTACTTC.

This clonotype came up a few times. The J gene is TRBJ1-4, the V gene TRBV6-1; D unclear. CDR1 and CDR2 (germline): MNHNS, SASEGT. CDR3 length: 13 amino acids. V lost 8 bases, J lost 4 bases, and 11 bases lay in between. This CDR3 reads CASGQALNEKLFF. CDR3 DNA: TGTGCCAGCGGTCAAGCTCTTAATGAAAAACTGTTTTTT.

This clonotype showed up many times. CDR3 nucleotide sequence: TGCAGTGCTAGACGTACCGGGACTAGCGGAAACAATGAGCAGTTCTTC. It is translated as CSARRTGTSGNNEQFF. This chain connects TRBV20-1 to TRBJ2-1; TRBD2 matches 11 bases. The CDR3 is 16 amino acids. With 2 bases clipped from V and 5 bases from J, the junction kept 8 bases outside the gene matches. Germline CDR1 reads DFQATT; CDR2 reads SNEGSKA (reference sequence).

The chain is built from TRBV5-4 and TRBJ1-3; D not resolved. The germline V gene encodes CDR1 SGHNT and CDR2 YYREEE (reference sequence). The CDR3 is 15 amino acids. The V and J ends lost 0 bases and 4 bases respectively, with 11 bases between them. The DNA of the CDR3 is TGTGCCAGCAGCTTGGGAGGCCCACAGGGAAACACCATATATTTT. Its translation is CASSLGGPQGNTIYF.

This clonotype occurred many times. V and J are TRBV3-1 and TRBJ1-3; D is possibly TRBD1 (6 bases). V was clipped by 4 bases and J by 0 bases, with 19 bases between them. Per the germline V gene, CDR1 is LGHDT and CDR2 is YNNKEL (reference sequence). This CDR3 is built from 18 residues. CDR3 nucleotide sequence: TGTGCCAGCAGCCCCCGTTCGGGTGGGGGCCCCTCTGGAAACACCATATATTTT. This encodes CASSPRSGGGPSGNTIYF.

The V and J genes are TRBV5-1 and TRBJ2-3; D is unresolved. In germline, CDR1 is SGHRS, CDR2 YFSETQ. This CDR3 is 15 amino acids long. V dropped 4 bases and J dropped 3 bases, with 15 bases sitting between them. CDR3 coding DNA: TGCGCCAGCAGCAGTCTGGACCGTTCTACAGATACGCAGTATTTT. Translation gives CASSSLDRSTDTQYF.

The table lists this clonotype with a few counts. The chain combines TRBV4-1 with TRBJ1-3, with D perhaps matching TRBD1 (5 bases). The CDR3 length is 15 residues. With 1 base removed from V and 4 bases from J, the gap between germline ends came to 11 bases. Germline V gene lookup returns CDR1 MGHRA and CDR2 YSYEKL. The CDR3 DNA reads TGCGCCAGCAGCCAAGTTGGGGGGTACGGAAACACCATATATTTT. It yields the protein CASSQVGGYGNTIYF.